The clone carrying this T cell receptor beta chain has ten or more counts. Its cognate antigen is unknown. This sample was taken from a study of T cells in Graves' hyperthyroidism and ophthalmopathy. The study's findings and limits: With a median lead of about 6.9 months before onset, the model predicted ophthalmopathy. A model built on 13 V-J features separated ophthalmopathy from stable hyperthyroidism. Expanded thyroid clonotypes (above 0.001) were mostly also found in blood.

The V segment lost 3 bases and the J segment 2 bases; nucleotides outside the gene matches: 5. This CDR3 region has 15 residues. Germline V gives CDR1 MDHEN, CDR2 SYDVKM. These patients, aged 18 to 65, had recently diagnosed hyperthyroidism lasting under 2 months. From RNA transcripts, TCR beta CDR3 regions were amplified. The HTBI primer set served for first-round RT-PCR of the TCR CDR3. TCRdb recomputed calls from the multiplex PCR reads with MiXCR, one row per CDR3 protein. The sample lists 600,000 to 900,000 distinct CDR3 sequences, about a sixth seen once, with over 7.5% in the top ten. The sequence derives from a young man with Graves' hyperthyroidism. Sequencing was performed on blood. The rearrangement joins TRBV28 to TRBJ2-7, with 9 bases aligning to TRBD2. The CDR3 protein is CASSFQGGRAYEQYF. Written as DNA, the CDR3 is TGTGCCAGCAGTTTCCAAGGCGGGAGGGCCTACGAGCAGTACTTC.